One TCR beta chain is described in this entry. There are a few counts of this clonotype. The antigen this receptor binds is unknown. No base quality values were provided; no much bigger clone lies one nucleotide off. The data are from a study of T cell repertoires in cytomegalovirus infection (dated by TCRdb to about 2019). Context from the whole study: Peptide stimulations targeted recently identified HLA-C-restricted CMV epitopes, whose presentation resists viral immunomodulation, together with well-studied HLA-B-restricted epitopes. Donor HLA type was relevant to the analysis, as public TCR beta signatures indicated carriage of CMV infection together with the matching HLA type. General findings and caveats noted by the study authors: In the ex vivo response, HLA-C-restricted CMV-specific TCR beta clonotypes were dominant, and in two of eight donors the single most frequent clonotype came from this HLA-C-restricted group. Carriers of CMV infection plus the relevant HLA type were discriminated by the cumulative frequency of public TCR beta family members in the study cohort and in an independent roughly 350-donor cohort.

The germline ends are 7 bases apart after V is trimmed by 1 base and J by 4 bases. The CDR3 holds 13 amino acids from the cysteine to the phenylalanine. Just the 39-base CDR3 DNA is kept, in frame starting at base 1. CDR1 and CDR2 are read off the germline V gene (reference sequence) as LNHNV and YYDKDF. The instrument was an Illumina HiSeq 1500. TCRdb reprocessing: public reads trimmed at Q25 with fastp, clones called with MiXCR, in-frame beta chains kept. Each entry merges the rows of one CDR3 protein and shows their most common DNA and genes. The sample records 900,000 to 950,000 distinct CDR3 sequences, roughly 30% of which are singletons. Jointly, the top ten make up roughly 12% of the sample. This specimen's treatment or condition label, per the study, means: in vitro stimulation with specific CMV peptide epitopes to enrich CMV-specific T cells.

Source: cultured CD8+ T cells from PBMCs, taken from culture after CMV antigen stimulation. This TCR was sampled from a human donor in good health (CMV status not recorded). Some clones in this sample may be carry-over from other donors' samples. Here the chain combines TRBV15 and TRBJ1-1; the D gene assignment is ambiguous. The CDR3 region: CATSRGRATEAFF. The DNA sequence is as follows: TGTGCCACCAGCAGAGGTAGGGCCACTGAAGCTTTCTTT. Joined to the reference TRBV15 and TRBJ1-1 proteins, this CDR3 gives the full variable domain: DAMVIQNPRYQVTQFGKPVTLSCSQTLNHNVMYWYQQKSSQAPKLLFHYYDKDFNNEADTPDNFQSRRPNTSFCFLDIRSPGLGDTAMYLCATSRGRATEAFFGQGTRLTVV.